These T cell receptor beta chains were read from a single sample in a study of blood T cell repertoires in COVID-19. Sequencing used immunoSEQ multiplex PCR; TCRdb keeps in-frame clones, though not all of them. The table lists 200,000 to 250,000 clones, roughly 86% of them singletons. Material: peripheral blood. These receptors originate from a woman between 65 and 79 years old with active or convalescent COVID-19. Both conserved end residues are part of each CDR3. A D gene is named only where the DNA matches it firmly. Size is omitted from some rows. Given values are once, few, many or a class for expanded clones.

CDR3nt,CDR3aa,abundance,v_gene,d_gene,len,j_gene
TGTGCCAGCAGATTACCGGGGAGAAACACTGAAGCTTTCTTT,CASRLPGRNTEAFF,NA,TRBV7-2,NA,14,TRBJ1-1
TGTGCCAGCAGTCCCTCCCCCCGGATCAGGGGCGAATATGGCTACACCTTC,CASSPSPRIRGEYGYTF,NA,TRBV11-2,NA,17,TRBJ1-2
TGTGCCAGCAGCTCAGGGGGTGCCGAGCAGTACTTC,CASSSGGAEQYF,few,TRBV7-3,TRBD1,12,TRBJ2-7
TGTGCCAGCAGCCCCGAGGTGTATAATTCACCCCTCCACTTT,CASSPEVYNSPLHF,few,TRBV5-4,NA,14,TRBJ1-6
TGTGCCAGCAGCCCCGGTTGGGGGCGCGCCAAAAACATTCAGTACTTC,CASSPGWGRAKNIQYF,NA,TRBV7-2,NA,16,TRBJ2-4
TGCGCCAGCAGCCCTACAGGGGCGCTAGCGGGGGATACGCAGTATTTT,CASSPTGALAGDTQYF,NA,TRBV5-1,TRBD2,16,TRBJ2-3
TGTGCCAGCAGCGCGGGACAGGGGGCCGAAGAGACCCAGTACTTC,CASSAGQGAEETQYF,NA,TRBV5-6,TRBD1,15,TRBJ2-5
TGCGCCAGCAGCGCGTTAGCGGGGGACTCCTCCTACGAGCAGTACTTC,CASSALAGDSSYEQYF,NA,TRBV5-1,TRBD2,16,TRBJ2-7
TGTGCCAGCAGCTTACGAGGGGGAAACACCATATATTTT,CASSLRGGNTIYF,NA,TRBV7-2,NA,13,TRBJ1-3
TGCAGTGCTAGTAGCGGCCCCTCCTTTGAAGCTTTCTTT,CSASSGPSFEAFF,NA,TRBV20-1,NA,13,TRBJ1-1
TGTGCCAGCTCACCACCCACAGGGGGGGCCAGTAAAACCCCGGAGAGGGCCAATGAGCAGTTCTTC,CASSPPTGGASKTPERANEQFF,NA,TRBV18,NA,22,TRBJ2-1
TGTGCCAGCAGTTTGCAGGGATTCTATGGCTACACCTTC,CASSLQGFYGYTF,once,TRBV28,NA,13,TRBJ1-2
TGTGCCAGCAGTTTACTAGGACAGTCGACCCTTTACGAGCAGTACTTC,CASSLLGQSTLYEQYF,NA,TRBV27,NA,16,TRBJ2-7
TGTGCCAGCAGCCAAGGAGGGACAGGGGGCGCAAACGGCTACACCTTC,CASSQGGTGGANGYTF,NA,TRBV3-1/TRBV3-2,TRBD1,16,TRBJ1-2
TGTGCCAGCAGCGCACAGGGTTCCTACGAGCAGTACTTC,CASSAQGSYEQYF,NA,TRBV3-1/TRBV3-2,NA,13,TRBJ2-7
TGTGCCAGCTCACAAGTTTCTAGCACAGACATTCAGTACTTC,CASSQVSSTDIQYF,NA,TRBV18,NA,14,TRBJ2-4
TGTGCCAGCAGCCCCTCCGGGTCCTACAATGAGCAGTTCTTC,CASSPSGSYNEQFF,NA,TRBV4-2,NA,14,TRBJ2-1
TGTGCCAGCAGCCTCCGACAGGGAAGAGGCTACACCTTC,CASSLRQGRGYTF,once,TRBV7-3,TRBD1,13,TRBJ1-2
TGTGCCAGCAGCACCCCGGGACTAGTGCTCAATGAGCAGTTCTTC,CASSTPGLVLNEQFF,NA,TRBV6-2/TRBV6-3,TRBD2,15,TRBJ2-1
TGTGCCAGCAGCTTAGACTCGCTGGACAGGAACTATGGCTACACCTTC,CASSLDSLDRNYGYTF,NA,TRBV7-6,TRBD1,16,TRBJ1-2
TGTGCCAGCAGTCAGGGTAGAGGCTACACCTTC,CASSQGRGYTF,NA,TRBV6-5,NA,11,TRBJ1-2
TGTGCCAGCAGCTTAGCGGGCAGGCTTAACTATGGCTACACCTTC,CASSLAGRLNYGYTF,NA,TRBV7-2,NA,15,TRBJ1-2
TGTGCCAGCAGCCAAAGGAGGGGCGGAGGCGTGGGGAACACTGAAGCTTTCTTT,CASSQRRGGGVGNTEAFF,NA,TRBV3-1/TRBV3-2,NA,18,TRBJ1-1
TGTGCCAGCAGCTTCGGACAGGAGAATTCACCCCTCCACTTT,CASSFGQENSPLHF,NA,TRBV7-3,TRBD1,14,TRBJ1-6
TGTGCCAGCAGCGTAGCCCCAGACCCCGGGGAGACCCAGTACTTC,CASSVAPDPGETQYF,NA,TRBV9,NA,15,TRBJ2-5
TGTGCCAGCAGCGCCCTTTACAGGGCCAAAGCGACCCAGTACTTC,CASSALYRAKATQYF,once,TRBV7-2,NA,15,TRBJ2-5
TGTGCCAGCAGCGTAGAAGGATTGGGCGGGGGAGTGGGCACGGCCAACGTCCTGACTTTC,CASSVEGLGGGVGTANVLTF,NA,TRBV9,TRBD2,20,TRBJ2-6
TGTGCCAGCAGTCCCAGAGGACTAGCGGGGGGTATTCATGAGCAGTTCTTC,CASSPRGLAGGIHEQFF,NA,TRBV6-6,TRBD2,17,TRBJ2-1
TGTGCCAGCAGTTACATCAGCGGGGGGCCCACAGATACGCAGTATTTT,CASSYISGGPTDTQYF,NA,TRBV6-2/TRBV6-3,TRBD2,16,TRBJ2-3
TGTGCCACCAGTGATTTGAGGCGGGGCATGGTAGATACGCAGTATTTT,CATSDLRRGMVDTQYF,NA,TRBV24-1,NA,16,TRBJ2-3
TGTGCCAGCAGCCTAGGGACGGGAAACACTGAAGCTTTCTTT,CASSLGTGNTEAFF,once,TRBV7-2,NA,14,TRBJ1-1
TGTGCCAGCAGCCGACAGGGCAAGGGTTACGAGCAGTACTTC,CASSRQGKGYEQYF,NA,TRBV14,TRBD1,14,TRBJ2-7
TGTGCCAGCAACCTACTATCGGATACGCAGTATTTT,CASNLLSDTQYF,NA,TRBV6-5,NA,12,TRBJ2-3
TGTGCCACCTCTCGGGGGACGGGGGCCTACGAGCAGTACTTC,CATSRGTGAYEQYF,NA,TRBV19,NA,14,TRBJ2-7
TGTGCCAGCAGCCGACAGGGGTCGATGAACACTGAAGCTTTCTTT,CASSRQGSMNTEAFF,few,TRBV9,TRBD1,15,TRBJ1-1
TGCAGCGTTCTGACTAGCGGGGGGGCAGTCCAAGAGACCCAGTACTTC,CSVLTSGGAVQETQYF,NA,TRBV29-1,TRBD2,16,TRBJ2-5
TGCGCCAGCAGCGGGGGACAGGGGGTTGAAAAACTGTTTTTT,CASSGGQGVEKLFF,NA,TRBV5-1,TRBD1,14,TRBJ1-4
TGTGCCAGCAGTGATTTCAGGGGCCTTCAAGCTTTCTTT,CASSDFRGLQAFF,NA,TRBV2,NA,13,TRBJ1-1
TGTGCCAGCTCCTCCGGGGGGACTAGCGGGGGAGGAACGCAGTATTTT,CASSSGGTSGGGTQYF,NA,TRBV2,TRBD2,16,TRBJ2-3
TGTGCCAGCAGCTTAGAAGCCCCTGCGGGGGCTGGCGGGACCCAGTACTTC,CASSLEAPAGAGGTQYF,NA,TRBV7-2,NA,17,TRBJ2-5
TGTGCCAGCACAATCGAGCGACGGAGAGGGGAGCAGTACTTC,CASTIERRRGEQYF,NA,TRBV6-5,NA,14,TRBJ2-7
TGTGCCAGCAACCCACGGGGCAATGAGCAGTTCTTC,CASNPRGNEQFF,NA,TRBV12-3/TRBV12-4,NA,12,TRBJ2-1
TGTGCCAGCAGCCAATTCACTAGCGGGGCCCGGGGCACCGGGGAGCTGTTTTTT,CASSQFTSGARGTGELFF,NA,TRBV3-1/TRBV3-2,TRBD2,18,TRBJ2-2
TGTGCCACCTCACTCGGACAGGGGAACAATGAGCAGTTCTTC,CATSLGQGNNEQFF,NA,TRBV24-1,TRBD1,14,TRBJ2-1
TGCAGCGTTGAAAGGACAGGGGGTGCCGAGCAGTACTTC,CSVERTGGAEQYF,NA,TRBV29-1,TRBD1,13,TRBJ2-7
TGCGCCAGCAGCTCCTCCATATCTACCCAAGCCGGGGAGCTGTTTTTT,CASSSSISTQAGELFF,NA,TRBV5-1,NA,16,TRBJ2-2
TGTGCCAGCTCGCCAAGACAGGCAGCTAATGAAAAACTGTTTTTT,CASSPRQAANEKLFF,once,TRBV18,NA,15,TRBJ1-4
TGTGCCAGTAATAGACGGAGCGGGGTAGGCGAGCAGTACTTC,CASNRRSGVGEQYF,once,TRBV19,TRBD2,14,TRBJ2-7
TGTGCCAGCAGTGGCCGGGGCTACGAGCAGTACTTC,CASSGRGYEQYF,NA,TRBV12-3/TRBV12-4,NA,12,TRBJ2-7
TGTGCCAGCAGCCAAGATCCTTATGTCTCCTACGAGCAGTACTTC,CASSQDPYVSYEQYF,few,TRBV3-1/TRBV3-2,NA,15,TRBJ2-7
TGTGCCAGCAGTGGGCCGGGACAGGGTTGGGATCAGCCCCAGCATTTT,CASSGPGQGWDQPQHF,NA,TRBV6-1,TRBD1,16,TRBJ1-5
TGCGCCAGCAGTGAGTCCGGAGGGTTCACAGATACGCAGTATTTT,CASSESGGFTDTQYF,NA,TRBV10-1,NA,15,TRBJ2-3
TGCGCCAGCTCTACCCGTCAGGGGACCAAAAACATTCAGTACTTC,CASSTRQGTKNIQYF,NA,TRBV10-1,NA,15,TRBJ2-4
TGCGCCAGCAGCTCCTCCGTTGGACAGGGGCTGAACACTGAAGCTTTCTTT,CASSSSVGQGLNTEAFF,NA,TRBV5-1,TRBD1,17,TRBJ1-1
TGCGCCAGCAGGGCGGGGGGGAATGAGCAGTTCTTC,CASRAGGNEQFF,NA,TRBV5-1,TRBD2,12,TRBJ2-1
TGTGCCAGCAGTCTCACAGGGGGCATGATGATGGACGCTGAAGCTTTCTTT,CASSLTGGMMMDAEAFF,NA,TRBV6-6,TRBD1,17,TRBJ1-1
TGCGCCAGCAGCTGGGCGGCGGGGGGCAGGACAGATACGCAGTATTTT,CASSWAAGGRTDTQYF,NA,TRBV5-1,TRBD2,16,TRBJ2-3
TGTGCCAGCAGCGCGCTAAGCTCCTATAATTCACCCCTCCACTTT,CASSALSSYNSPLHF,NA,TRBV9,NA,15,TRBJ1-6